Shown below are 15 T cell receptor beta chains from a single sample sequenced in a study of CD8 T cells in ankylosing spondylitis. Study outcomes and limitations: For ankylosing spondylitis blood, a TCR beta motif of eight or nine highly homologous variants appeared characteristic.

MiXCR, run by TCRdb on the 5' RACE reads, gives a single entry per CDR3 protein. The sample carries approximately 500,000 distinct CDR3 sequences, over 9.5% recorded once. Their cognate antigens are unknown. Material for sequencing was blood, either unsorted or a sorted T cell fraction (not recorded which). Receptors were obtained from a male donor with ankylosing spondylitis.

Comment on this clonotype: Here the CDR3 omits its conserved ending phenylalanine or tryptophan, so a read error is the likely source. The DNA for the CDR3 is TGTGCCAGCAGCTTTAAGGTGAACACTGAAGCTTTCTCT. Encoded protein: CASSFKVNTEAFS. The V call is TRBV7-2, the J call TRBJ1-1, with no clear D. This CDR3 has 13 residues. Germline V gene sequence: CDR1 SGHTA, CDR2 FQGNSA. The V end was cut by 3 bases, the J end by 0 bases, with 5 bases between.

The chain carries TRBV7-6 and TRBJ1-2, with 10 bases identical to TRBD1. The CDR3 is 15 residues long. The V segment lost 4 bases and the J segment 0 bases; nucleotides outside the gene matches: 2. CDR1 is SGHVS, CDR2 FNYEAQ, per germline. As DNA, the CDR3 is TGTGCCAGCAGCTATGGACAGGGGGCTAACTATGGCTACACCTTC. It yields the protein CASSYGQGANYGYTF.

The chain uses TRBV5-1 and TRBJ1-1; D might be TRBD1 (5 bases). Trimming cost V 2 bases and J 1 base, with 12 bases left between them. The CDR3 totals 15 residues. Per the germline V gene, CDR1 is SGHRS and CDR2 is YFSETQ. CDR3 sequence (DNA): TGCGCCAGCAGCTTCCGGGACCCCGAGAACACTGAAGCTTTCTTT. Its translation is CASSFRDPENTEAFF.

This clonotype occurred a few times. The chain joins TRBV12-3 or TRBV12-4 to TRBJ2-7, with unresolved D. The CDR3 totals 14 residues. The V and J ends lost 2 bases and 0 bases respectively, with 8 bases between them. The CDR3 protein is CASSLSSSSYEQYV. The CDR3 DNA sequence: TGTGCCAGCAGTTTATCCAGCAGCTCCTACGAGCAGTACGTC.

This clonotype was counted ten times or more. The V gene is TRBV5-6, the J gene TRBJ1-2; TRBD1 matches 8 bases. Per the germline V gene, CDR1 is SGHDT and CDR2 is YYEEEE. The CDR3 is 13 residues long. V lost 5 bases to trimming and J lost 3 bases; unmatched junction nucleotides: 3. The CDR3 is CASRLTGDYGYTF. In DNA form, the CDR3 reads TGTGCCAGCAGGCTGACAGGGGACTATGGCTACACCTTC.

This clonotype turned up a few times. The V call is TRBV12-3 or TRBV12-4, the J call TRBJ2-3; D is unclear. V lost 6 bases and J 4 bases, leaving 20 bases between the germline ends. This CDR3 contains 16 residues. The CDR3 loop is CASSELQRALADTQYF. For the CDR3, the DNA is TGTGCCAGCAGCGAGTTACAGAGAGCTTTGGCAGATACGCAGTATTTT.

The chain couples TRBV15 to TRBJ1-4; perhaps TRBD1 as D (5 bases). From germline, CDR1 is LNHNV and CDR2 YYDKDF (reference sequence). Trimming pared 0 bases from V and 6 bases from J, leaving 11 bases between. CDR3 size: 15 residues. Here the CDR3 DNA reads TGTGCCACCAGCAGAGACGGGGCAGACTATGAAAAACTGTTTTTT. Amino acid sequence: CATSRDGADYEKLFF.

This clonotype was seen a few times. The chain combines TRBV29-1 with TRBJ2-1, with 8 nucleotides matching TRBD1. The ends lost 6 bases at V and 4 bases at J; junction bases unmatched: 8. The CDR3 spans 14 residues. Germline V gene data show CDR1 as SQVTM and CDR2 as ANQGSEA. The CDR3 DNA sequence: TGCAGCGTAACCGGGACAGGAGAGTACAATGAGCAGTTCTTC. It specifies CSVTGTGEYNEQFF.

The genes are TRBV5-1 and TRBJ1-6, with TRBD1 matching over 9 bases. CDR1 SGHRS and CDR2 YFSETQ come from the germline V gene. J was trimmed by 0 bases and V by 3 bases; bases with no gene match: 7. The CDR3 runs 18 residues. CDR3 nucleotide sequence: TGCGCCAGCAGCTCAACCGGGACAGGGAGCTCCTATAATTCACCCCTCCACTTT. Its translation: CASSSTGTGSSYNSPLHF.

This clonotype was counted between two and nine times. The gene calls are TRBV2 and TRBJ2-1, with TRBD1 matching 7 bases. V lost 6 bases to trimming and J lost 5 bases; unmatched junction nucleotides: 10. This CDR3 has 15 residues. The germline CDR1 and CDR2 sequences are SNHLY and FYNNEI. Written as DNA, the CDR3 is TGTGCCAGCAGGACCGGACAGGCTCGGAACAATGAGCAGTTCTTC. It specifies CASRTGQARNNEQFF.

This clonotype was seen a few times. Its ends do not fully match the called genes, so a read error is possible. The genes are TRBV7-2 and TRBJ2-1, with 14 bases that match TRBD2. The CDR3 contains 16 residues. Germline V CDR1 and CDR2: SGHTA, FQGNSA. The CDR3 protein is CASSSRLAGGSHEQSF. The DNA for the CDR3 is TGTGCCAGCAGCTCCCGACTAGCGGGAGGGTCCCATGAGCAGTCCTTC.

This clonotype turned up a few times. This sequence joins TRBV6-2 or TRBV6-3 and TRBJ1-2; D remains ambiguous. CDR1 is MNHEY and CDR2 is SVGEGT in the germline V gene. This CDR3 spans 14 amino acids. V was pared by 7 bases and J by 7 bases, with 19 bases between. CDR3 loop: CASTPSGGRPGYTF. As DNA, the CDR3 is TGTGCCAGCACCCCGTCGGGAGGGCGTCCTGGCTACACCTTC.

This clonotype was recorded a few times. The chain joins TRBV5-1 to TRBJ1-4, with 9 bases that match TRBD1. Germline assignment: CDR1 SGHRS and CDR2 YFSETQ. J gave up 5 bases and V 3 bases, and 5 bases lay outside the gene matches. This CDR3 spans 15 amino acids. CDR3 loop: CASSWGGTGNEKLFF. The CDR3 DNA reads as TGCGCCAGCAGCTGGGGGGGGACAGGGAATGAAAAACTGTTTTTT.

The chain couples TRBV12-3 or TRBV12-4 to TRBJ2-1, with TRBD2 matching 11 bases. The CDR3 spans 15 residues. V trimming: 5 bases; J trimming: 2 bases; junction bases outside the gene matches: 2. In DNA, the CDR3 is TGTGCCAGCAGTATGACTAGCGGGACCTACAATGAGCAGTTCTTC. As protein: CASSMTSGTYNEQFF.

This clonotype has just a few counts. In DNA form, the CDR3 reads TGTGCCAGCAGCTTTCGAGCGGGAGGGGTGAATGAGCAGTTCTTC. The encoded protein is CASSFRAGGVNEQFF. The rearrangement joins TRBV5-5 to TRBJ2-1; 10 bases line up with TRBD2. With 2 bases clipped from V and 7 bases from J, the junction kept 6 bases outside the gene matches. The germline CDR1 and CDR2 sequences are SGHKS and YYEKEE (reference sequence). The CDR3 totals 15 residues.